The 6 T cell receptor beta chains presented below share a single source sample, sequenced in a study of CD8 T cells in Susac syndrome. The RNA input was roughly 0.45 to 1 ug, and it was reverse transcribed with random hexamers. Via MiXCR, TCRdb re-called the immunoSEQ multiplex PCR reads, giving one row per CDR3 protein. The sample yields 74,000 or so distinct CDR3 sequences, approximately 94% seen once. The sample comprised CD4+ T cells from PBMCs. These receptors originate from a human donor with Susac syndrome.

The chain links TRBV20-1 to TRBJ2-1, with 12 bases lining up with TRBD1. Losses at the gene ends were 7 bases for V and 8 bases for J; bases not matched to a gene: 9. Germline V gene sequence: CDR1 DFQATT, CDR2 SNEGSKA (reference sequence). The CDR3 has 14 amino acids. This chain's CDR3 is CSVWDRGQRDEQFF. The CDR3 region has the DNA TGCAGTGTTTGGGACAGGGGGCAGCGCGATGAGCAGTTCTTC.

This rearrangement joins TRBV20-1 to TRBJ2-7; D may be TRBD2 (6 bases). V lost 5 bases, J lost 0 bases, and 11 bases lay in between. CDR1 is DFQATT, CDR2 SNEGSKA, per germline (reference sequence). This CDR3 is 13 amino acids long. The CDR3, as DNA: TGCAGTGCTCCAAGCGGGTACTCCTACGAGCAGTACTTC. Protein: CSAPSGYSYEQYF.

The CDR3 spells CASSYIQAGPQHF. CDR3 coding DNA: TGTGCCAGCAGTTACATCCAGGCCGGGCCCCAGCATTTT. This chain links TRBV6-2 or TRBV6-3 with TRBJ1-5; no clear D gene. Germline values: CDR1 MNHEY, CDR2 SVGEGT. V was cut by 2 bases and J by 9 bases, with 11 bases left in between. CDR3 size: 13 residues.

The chain carries TRBV7-2 and TRBJ2-7; TRBD2 matches at 7 bases. V was clipped by 4 bases and J by 2 bases; unmatched bases: 14. This CDR3 region has 17 residues. CDR1 SGHTA and CDR2 FQGNSA come from the germline V gene. CDR3 sequence reads: CASSSPSRAGITYEQYF. The CDR3 DNA reads as TGTGCCAGCAGCTCGCCAAGCCGAGCGGGAATCACCTACGAGCAGTACTTC.

CDR3 sequence: CASSGADSGNSAQFF. The CDR3 bases are TGTGCCAGCAGTGGGGCGGATAGCGGGAACTCCGCGCAGTTCTTC. V is TRBV6-1 and J is TRBJ2-1; 8 bases align to TRBD2. CDR1 and CDR2 from the germline V gene are MNHNS and SASEGT. Unmatched junction bases numbered 14, after V lost 4 bases and J lost 12 bases. The CDR3 runs to 15 residues.

The chain has TRBV4-1 and TRBJ2-3; 7 bases agree with TRBD1. In germline, CDR1 is MGHRA, CDR2 YSYEKL. CDR3 size: 15 residues. The ends lost 6 bases at V and 0 bases at J; junction bases unmatched: 6. The CDR3 region is CASRSGTASTDTQYF. The CDR3 bases are TGCGCCAGCAGGTCCGGGACAGCTAGCACAGATACGCAGTATTTT.